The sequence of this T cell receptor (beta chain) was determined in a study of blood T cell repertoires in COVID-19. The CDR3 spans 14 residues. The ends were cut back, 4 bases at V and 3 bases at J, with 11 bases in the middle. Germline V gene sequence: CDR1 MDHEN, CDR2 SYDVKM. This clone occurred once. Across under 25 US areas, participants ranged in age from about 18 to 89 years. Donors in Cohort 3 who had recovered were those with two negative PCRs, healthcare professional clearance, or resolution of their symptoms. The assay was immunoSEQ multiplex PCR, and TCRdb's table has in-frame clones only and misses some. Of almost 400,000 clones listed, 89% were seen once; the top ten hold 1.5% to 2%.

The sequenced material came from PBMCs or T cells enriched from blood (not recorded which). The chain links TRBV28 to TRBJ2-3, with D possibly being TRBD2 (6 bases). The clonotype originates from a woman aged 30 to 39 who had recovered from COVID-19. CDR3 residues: CASSSGGLTDTQYF. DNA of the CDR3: TGTGCCAGCAGTTCCGGAGGGCTAACAGATACGCAGTATTTT.